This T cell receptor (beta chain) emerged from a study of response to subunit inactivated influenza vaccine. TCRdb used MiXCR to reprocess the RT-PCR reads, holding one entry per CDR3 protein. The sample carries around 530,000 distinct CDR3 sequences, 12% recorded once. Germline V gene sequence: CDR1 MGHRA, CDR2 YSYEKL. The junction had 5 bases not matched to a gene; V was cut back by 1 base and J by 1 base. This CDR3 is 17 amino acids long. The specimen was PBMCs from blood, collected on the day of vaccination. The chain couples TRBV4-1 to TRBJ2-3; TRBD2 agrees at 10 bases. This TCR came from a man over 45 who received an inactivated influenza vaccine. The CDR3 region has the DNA TGCGCCAGCAGCCAAGGAGCAGGGACTAGCGGCACAGATACGCAGTATTTT. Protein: CASSQGAGTSGTDTQYF.